Below are 31 T cell receptor beta chains sequenced from a single sample in a study of T cell responses to AZD1222 COVID-19 vaccine (dated by TCRdb to the early 2020s). In the paper's terms, the time point label means: baseline before first vaccination. Libraries were made using the immunoSEQ multiplex PCR assay. What TCRdb holds here is the immuneACCESS table cut down to in-frame rearrangements. Part of the clones is not present; checked against another copy, under half of the missing clones reflect an unresolved V gene, and the others are unexplained. Present in this sample are more than 95,000 clones, over 75% of which were seen just once. The top ten clones comprise around 9% of the sample. The material sequenced was peripheral blood, taken on day 0 of AZD1222 vaccination. These receptor sequences come from an adult in good health.

The rearrangement uses TRBV9 and TRBJ1-1; weak D call: TRBD1 (6 bases). The CDR3 loop spans 17 amino acids. Germline CDR1 is SGDLS and CDR2 is YYNGEE. The ends were cut back, 3 bases at V and 0 bases at J, with 18 bases in the middle. CDR3 DNA sequence: TGTGCCAGCAGCGATCCCACGGCGGGGGGCATGAACACTGAAGCTTTCTTT. It is translated as CASSDPTAGGMNTEAFF.

The chain employs TRBV29-1 and TRBJ2-1, with a weak D call TRBD2 (6 bases). Trimming pared 6 bases from V and 8 bases from J, leaving 23 bases between. The germline CDR1 and CDR2 sequences are SQVTM and ANQGSEA. The length of the CDR3 is 15 residues. The CDR3 nucleotides read TGCAGCGTCCTCAAGCGGGTCCTCCCTCTGGATGAGCAGTTCTTC. It specifies CSVLKRVLPLDEQFF.

The chain couples TRBV28 to TRBJ1-1; D may be TRBD1 (6 bases). This CDR3 region has 17 residues. Germline-derived CDR1 and CDR2 are MDHEN and SYDVKM. V was shortened by 1 base and J by 1 base, with 16 bases between the two germline ends. In DNA, the CDR3 is TGTGCCAGCAGTTTATATCACCACGGACAGTCGAACACTGAAGCTTTCTTT. It codes for CASSLYHHGQSNTEAFF.

In its sample, this clone was seen once. The rearrangement uses TRBV19 and TRBJ1-3; no reliable D call. The CDR3 runs 14 residues. Trimming cost V 5 bases and J 4 bases, with 12 bases left between them. Germline-derived CDR1 and CDR2 are LNHDA and SQIVND (reference sequence). CDR3 in amino acids: CASSPWTPGNTIYF. As DNA, the CDR3 is TGTGCCAGTAGTCCCTGGACCCCGGGAAACACCATATATTTT. The entire variable domain, with the rest obtained from reference TRBV19 and TRBJ1-3, is as follows: DGGITQSPKYLFRKEGQNVTLSCEQNLNHDAMYWYRQDPGQGLRLIYYSQIVNDFQKGDIAEGYSVSREKKESFPLTVTSAQKNPTAFYLCASSPWTPGNTIYFGEGSWLTVV.

V usage is TRBV6-6 and J usage is TRBJ1-2; 11 nucleotides line up with TRBD1. Germline CDR1 is MNHNY and CDR2 is SVGAGI (reference sequence). CDR3 length equals 17 residues. V dropped 5 bases and J dropped 2; count of bases not matched to a gene: 10. The CDR3 loop reads CASSLSGQGDLNYGYTF. In nucleotides, the CDR3 is TGTGCCAGCAGTCTTTCGGGACAGGGGGACTTAAACTATGGCTACACCTTC.

Notes on this clone: Different DNA sequences within this sample yield the same CDR3. This chain joins TRBV4-3 and TRBJ1-5; D is uncertain. Germline V lookup: CDR1 LGHNA, CDR2 YSLEER. The CDR3 length is 13 residues. Between the trimmed V and J ends, which lost 0 bases and 3 bases, there was a span of 3 bases. The CDR3 here is CASSQDVNQPQHF. The CDR3 DNA reads TGCGCCAGCAGCCAAGATGTCAATCAGCCCCAGCATTTT.

The chain is built from TRBV7-2 and TRBJ2-7; D assignment may be TRBD1 or TRBD2 (6 bases each). Trimming stripped 7 bases from V and 2 bases from J, with 21 bases between. Germline V gene data show CDR1 as SGHTA and CDR2 as FQGNSA. The CDR3 runs to 16 residues. The CDR3 here is CASNNEGGSLAYEQYF. CDR3 sequence (DNA): TGTGCCAGCAACAACGAGGGGGGTTCTCTGGCCTACGAGCAGTACTTC.

The CDR3 sequence is CATSESAGVSYNEQFF. CDR3 DNA: TGTGCCACCAGTGAGTCGGCGGGAGTATCCTACAATGAGCAGTTCTTC. The gene calls are TRBV24-1 and TRBJ2-1; the match to TRBD2 covers 7 bases. V was pared by 4 bases and J by 1 base, with 6 bases of the junction left unmatched. The CDR3 contains 16 residues. Per germline, CDR1 KGHDR and CDR2 SFDVKD.

This chain joins TRBV7-2 and TRBJ2-7, with 7 nucleotides matching TRBD2. Germline assignment: CDR1 SGHTA and CDR2 FQGNSA. V shed 4 bases, J shed 1 base, and the junction held 10 bases outside the gene matches. The CDR3 contains 16 residues. CDR3 coding DNA: TGTGCCAGCAGCTCCCGGCCTATGGGGGGGTCCTACGAGCAGTACTTC. Amino acids: CASSSRPMGGSYEQYF.

This chain joins TRBV5-8 and TRBJ2-7; no reliable D call. V gave up 4 bases and J gave up 0 bases, with 5 bases separating them. CDR3 length: 12 amino acids. The germline V gene has CDR1 SGHTS and CDR2 YDEGEE. The chain's CDR3 is CASSADSYEQYF. DNA of the CDR3: TGTGCCAGCAGCGCGGACTCCTACGAGCAGTACTTC.

This sequence joins TRBV27 and TRBJ1-3, with 7 nucleotides matching TRBD1. Germline CDR1 is MNHEY and CDR2 is SMNVEV (reference sequence). This CDR3 has 16 amino acids. J was trimmed by 1 base and V by 6 bases; bases with no gene match: 9. The CDR3 region has the DNA TGTGCCAGCAGCGAGACGACAGGGTCTTCTGGAAACACCATATATTTT. Its protein product is CASSETTGSSGNTIYF.

The chain carries TRBV11-2 and TRBJ1-3; 12 bases line up with TRBD1. The CDR3 has 18 residues. Germline assignment: CDR1 SGHAT and CDR2 FQNNGV. Trimming at V came to 7 bases and at J to 2 bases, leaving 12 bases not matched to a gene. DNA of the CDR3: TGTGCCAGCACCTCAGAACGGGACAGGGGGCGCGCTGGAAACACCATATATTTT. Its protein product is CASTSERDRGRAGNTIYF.

There are a few counts of this clone. The rearrangement uses TRBV6-4 and TRBJ2-2; 12 bases are shared with TRBD2. J lost 6 bases, V lost 10 bases, and 9 bases had no gene match. CDR1 is MRHNA and CDR2 is SNTAGT in the germline V gene. The length of the CDR3 is 15 residues. CDR3 DNA: TGTGCCACCAGAGGACTAGCGGGATCGTCCGGGGAGCTGTTTTTT. Residues: CATRGLAGSSGELFF.

V gene TRBV15 combines with J gene TRBJ2-7, with TRBD2 identical over 11 bases. The CDR3 runs 17 residues. The germline CDR1 and CDR2 sequences are LNHNV and YYDKDF (reference sequence). V lost 3 bases and J lost 2; bases outside the gene matches: 9. CDR3 in DNA: TGTGCCACCAGCAGCACATCTAGCGGGGGGAACCCCTACGAGCAGTACTTC. This gives the protein CATSSTSSGGNPYEQYF.

The chain joins TRBV6-5 to TRBJ1-4; tentative D call: TRBD1 (5 bases). The CDR3 length is 15 residues. V was trimmed by 2 bases and J by 6 bases, leaving 13 bases between them. Germline V gene data show CDR1 as MNHEY and CDR2 as SVGAGI. CDR3 residues: CASSYGGARDEKLFF. In DNA form, the CDR3 reads TGTGCCAGCAGTTACGGCGGTGCCAGGGATGAAAAACTGTTTTTT.

The chain combines TRBV5-1 with TRBJ2-1; maybe TRBD2 (6 bases). V lost 2 bases to trimming and J lost 4 bases, with 13 bases between them. The CDR3 runs 15 residues. In germline, CDR1 is SGHRS, CDR2 YFSETQ. The CDR3 sequence: CASSLLAGMYNEQFF. CDR3 bases: TGCGCCAGCAGCTTATTGGCGGGGATGTACAATGAGCAGTTCTTC.

The chain uses TRBV4-2 and TRBJ2-2; 8 bases match TRBD2. Germline V lookup: CDR1 LGHNA, CDR2 YNFKEQ. Germline trimming cut 1 base from V and 2 bases from J; bases unmatched to any gene: 9. The CDR3 covers 18 residues. The CDR3 region has the DNA TGTGCCAGCAGCCAAGTAGGTCGACTAGCGATTAACACCGGGGAGCTGTTTTTT. It encodes CASSQVGRLAINTGELFF.

This clone was detected once. Other nucleotide sequences in the sample specify the same CDR3. The chain combines TRBV29-1 with TRBJ1-5; D ambiguous. This CDR3 has 12 residues. V lost 5 bases and J 4 bases, leaving 9 bases between the germline ends. Germline V CDR1 and CDR2: SQVTM, ANQGSEA. The CDR3 coding sequence is TGCAGCGTTAGGGAAGGGAATCAGCCCCAGCATTTT. Encoded protein: CSVREGNQPQHF.

The chain uses TRBV18 and TRBJ1-5; unclear D gene. V was trimmed by 0 bases and J by 12 bases, leaving 15 bases between them. CDR3 length: 14 amino acids. Germline assignment: CDR1 KGHSH and CDR2 LQKENI. CDR3 residues: CASSPPGLRELQHF. CDR3 bases: TGTGCCAGCTCACCACCTGGCCTCCGAGAACTCCAGCATTTT.

This sequence joins TRBV7-9 and TRBJ1-1; D gene uncertain. V was trimmed by 4 bases and J by 1 base, leaving 4 bases between them. Germline V CDR1 and CDR2: SEHNR, FQNEAQ (reference sequence). CDR3 length: 12 residues. CDR3 nucleotide sequence: TGTGCCAGCAGCTACGCGAACACTGAAGCTTTCTTT. Its protein product is CASSYANTEAFF.

This clone was detected only a few times. V is TRBV13 and J is TRBJ1-1, with 8 bases matching TRBD1. Looked up from germline, CDR1 is PRHDT and CDR2 is FYEKMQ (reference sequence). V shed 5 bases and J 5 bases; nucleotides not matched to a gene: 4. The CDR3 consists of 13 residues. The CDR3 DNA sequence: TGTGCCAGCAGCCCGACAGGGGAAACTGAAGCTTTCTTT. As protein: CASSPTGETEAFF.

The chain has TRBV2 and TRBJ2-2; tentatively, D is TRBD1 or TRBD2 (6 bases each). With 5 bases removed from V and 9 bases from J, the gap between germline ends came to 16 bases. The V gene's germline CDR1 is SNHLY and CDR2 FYNNEI. The CDR3 consists of 14 residues. CDR3 nucleotides: TGTGCCAGCAGTCGATCCGGGGGCGGATGGGAGCTGTTTTTT. This sequence encodes CASSRSGGGWELFF.

The gene calls are TRBV4-3 and TRBJ1-5, with D unresolved. The CDR3 is made up of 17 amino acids. Germline V gene sequence: CDR1 LGHNA, CDR2 YSLEER. V was clipped by 0 bases and J by 0 bases, with 12 bases between them. The CDR3 region has the DNA TGCGCCAGCAGCCAAGATCCAAGCGACTATAGCAATCAGCCCCAGCATTTT. It translates to CASSQDPSDYSNQPQHF.

The gene calls are TRBV5-1 and TRBJ2-5, with 10 nucleotides matching TRBD2. CDR1 is SGHRS, CDR2 YFSETQ, per germline. V shed 1 base, J shed 2 bases, and the junction held 5 bases outside the gene matches. The CDR3 spans 16 residues. As DNA, the CDR3 is TGCGCCAGCAGCTTGAATCCAGCGGGGGGGCAAGAGACCCAGTACTTC. This encodes CASSLNPAGGQETQYF.

V is TRBV6-2 or TRBV6-3 and J is TRBJ1-5; 7 nucleotides line up with TRBD1. Germline V gene lookup returns CDR1 MNHEY and CDR2 SVGEGT. The CDR3 sequence is 16 residues long. V dropped 5 bases and J dropped 1; count of bases not matched to a gene: 8. As DNA, the CDR3 is TGTGCCAGCAGTGATACACAGGGGTTGAGCAATCAGCCCCAGCATTTT. Its protein product is CASSDTQGLSNQPQHF.

The genes are TRBV6-5 and TRBJ2-5; TRBD1 matches at 8 bases. With 5 bases clipped from V and 2 bases from J, the junction kept 4 bases outside the gene matches. CDR1 is MNHEY and CDR2 is SVGAGI in the germline V gene. The CDR3 runs 14 residues. CDR3 DNA sequence: TGTGCCAGCAGTAACCACAGGGGGCAAGAGACCCAGTACTTC. Translated, it gives CASSNHRGQETQYF.

This clone appeared once. The V gene is TRBV5-5, the J gene TRBJ2-5; 9 positions match TRBD1. J gave up 2 bases and V 0 bases, and 11 bases lay outside the gene matches. CDR3 length: 18 residues. Germline V lookup: CDR1 SGHKS, CDR2 YYEKEE (reference sequence). The CDR3 region is CASSLVGVGQGLQETQYF. Written as DNA, the CDR3 is TGTGCCAGCAGCTTGGTAGGGGTCGGACAGGGGTTACAAGAGACCCAGTACTTC.

The rearrangement uses TRBV4-2 and TRBJ2-7; 9 positions match TRBD2. The CDR3 has 15 amino acids. With V trimmed by 5 bases and J by 3 bases, 8 bases remained unmatched. CDR1 LGHNA and CDR2 YNFKEQ come from the germline V gene. The DNA of the CDR3 is TGTGCCAGCAGCAACTCGACTAGCGGCTACTACGAGCAGTACTTC. Amino acid sequence: CASSNSTSGYYEQYF.

The chain combines TRBV7-2 with TRBJ1-6, with 7 positions matching TRBD1. The V gene end was trimmed by 5 bases and the J gene end by 10 bases; junction bases not matched to a gene: 11. Germline V CDR1 and CDR2: SGHTA, FQGNSA. The length of the CDR3 is 15 residues. The CDR3 coding sequence is TGTGCCAGCAGCCCACTGGGACAGCGTTCCTCACCCCTCCACTTT. As protein: CASSPLGQRSSPLHF.

The J gene is TRBJ1-2, the V gene TRBV28; TRBD1 matches at 7 bases. In germline, CDR1 is MDHEN, CDR2 SYDVKM. After removal of 1 base from V and 6 bases from J, the junction contained 14 bases not matched to a gene. This CDR3 has 17 amino acids. In nucleotides, the CDR3 is TGTGCCAGCAGTTTATTCTACGACAGGGCTCCCCTCGATGGCTACACCTTC. Translation: CASSLFYDRAPLDGYTF.

This clone has just a few counts. The chain joins TRBV5-4 to TRBJ1-2; 8 nucleotides align to TRBD1. Germline assignment: CDR1 SGHNT and CDR2 YYREEE (reference sequence). CDR3 length: 14 residues. The V segment lost 4 bases and the J segment 8 bases; nucleotides outside the gene matches: 10. CDR3: CASSLTGGVGGYTF. Written as DNA, the CDR3 is TGTGCCAGCAGCCTTACAGGGGGTGTAGGAGGCTACACCTTC.